Listed below are T cell receptor beta chains from one sample, sequenced in a study of OX40 agonist ivuxolimab in advanced cancers. Some clones are missing from TCRdb's copy, which holds only in-frame ones; the method was immunoSEQ multiplex PCR. The sample contains 65,000 to 100,000 clones, about 91% of which appear only once. The source was CD4+ or CD8+ T cells sorted from blood, collected in a trial of the OX40 agonist ivuxolimab. The receptors derive from an adult with an advanced solid tumor such as melanoma, head and neck, liver or kidney cancer. Both conserved end residues are part of each CDR3. Where a row states a size, it is once, few, many or the class of an expanded clone; other rows omit it.

size	V	J	CDR3
NA	TRBV29-1	TRBJ2-5	CSVVGPEGETQYF
once	TRBV2	TRBJ2-7	CASSDRQYYEQYF
NA	TRBV28	TRBJ1-1	CASSYPTGNTEAFF
NA	TRBV10-1	TRBJ2-1	CASSERPYNEQFF
NA	TRBV19	TRBJ2-1	CASTPRLWTSGRGGYNEQFF
NA	TRBV15	TRBJ2-7	CATSRRQGMDKYF
NA	TRBV20-1	TRBJ2-3	CSAREARGPFF
NA	TRBV27	TRBJ1-3	CASSLTGASGNTIYF
NA	TRBV11-2	TRBJ2-7	CASSYRTGRANLNEQYF
NA	TRBV18	TRBJ2-2	CATTSGANGELFF
once	TRBV7-3	TRBJ2-5	CASSLSGGAETQYF
NA	TRBV5-1	TRBJ1-5	CASSWGQGNQPQHF
NA	TRBV4-2	TRBJ1-1	CASSQAGVGGTEAFF
NA	TRBV15	TRBJ1-4	CATSRDFGNEKLFF
NA	TRBV7-2	TRBJ2-5	CASSQEPGLTSGRKTQYF